This is a list of T cell receptor beta chains from one sample in a study of CD4 T cells in relation to SARS-CoV-2 and coronaviruses. TCRdb's copy holds only in-frame clones and misses some; the assay was immunoSEQ multiplex PCR. The table has 9,500 to 15,000 clones, roughly three quarters seen once; the top ten hold roughly 8%. Which antigens these TCRs recognize remains unknown. Sequenced sample: CD4+ T cells from PBMCs, cultured in vitro. The receptor source for this set is a human donor in good health. Each CDR3 is given with its conserved first and last residue. The D gene is left open where the match is weak. Not all rows give a size; the values are once, few, many and, for expanded clones, a class.

TRBD2,TRBJ2-3,16,medium-sized,TRBV7-3,CASSLMGLAGTDTQYF,TGTGCCAGCAGCCTTATGGGACTAGCGGGCACAGATACGCAGTATTTT
.,TRBJ1-4,14,.,TRBV6-5,CASRISKGDEKLFF,TGTGCCAGCCGCATTAGCAAGGGGGATGAAAAACTGTTTTTT
.,TRBJ2-7,13,.,TRBV7-8,CASSLAGTYEQYF,TGTGCCAGCAGCTTAGCGGGGACCTACGAGCAGTACTTC
.,TRBJ2-7,16,.,TRBV15,CATSRDNGLPPYEQYF,TGTGCCACCAGCAGAGATAACGGACTACCTCCCTACGAGCAGTACTTC
.,TRBJ1-6,15,.,TRBV2,CASNEHPSGGSPLHF,TGTGCCAGCAACGAACACCCCTCGGGGGGCTCACCCCTCCACTTT
.,TRBJ2-3,17,.,TRBV9,CASSVARFGRSTDTQYF,TGTGCCAGCAGCGTAGCTCGTTTCGGTCGGAGCACAGATACGCAGTATTTT
TRBD1,TRBJ2-5,16,few,TRBV14,CASSQGRGQGKETQYF,TGTGCCAGCAGCCAAGGAAGGGGGCAGGGGAAAGAGACCCAGTACTTC
.,TRBJ2-5,18,.,TRBV3-1/TRBV3-2,CASTYLQGTGVYQETQYF,TGTGCCAGCACCTACCTTCAGGGGACGGGGGTGTACCAAGAGACCCAGTACTTC
.,TRBJ2-3,15,.,TRBV7-3,CASSFGAGSADTQYF,TGTGCCAGCAGCTTCGGGGCTGGTAGCGCAGATACGCAGTATTTT
.,TRBJ2-7,16,.,TRBV5-1,CASSPYLGPPTYEQYF,TGCGCCAGCAGCCCCTACCTCGGGCCACCCACTTACGAGCAGTACTTC
TRBD2,TRBJ2-7,15,.,TRBV5-6,CASSRTSGKPYEQYF,TGTGCCAGCAGCCGCACTAGCGGGAAGCCTTACGAGCAGTACTTC
.,TRBJ2-3,15,.,TRBV3-1/TRBV3-2,CASSPVSVSTDTQYF,TGTGCCAGCAGCCCCGTTTCGGTTAGCACAGATACGCAGTATTTT
.,TRBJ2-2,15,.,TRBV28,CASSPRGVNTGELFF,TGTGCCAGCAGTCCGCGGGGCGTGAACACCGGGGAGCTGTTTTTT
TRBD1,TRBJ2-5,13,.,TRBV5-6,CASSFSGGETQYF,TGTGCCAGCAGCTTTTCAGGGGGAGAGACCCAGTACTTC
TRBD1,TRBJ1-2,16,few,TRBV5-1,CASSLSGQGDTYGYTF,TGCGCCAGCAGCTTATCGGGACAGGGAGATACCTATGGCTACACCTTC
TRBD1,TRBJ1-5,14,.,TRBV4-1,CASSRQGDFQPQHF,TGCGCCAGCAGCCGACAGGGGGATTTTCAGCCCCAGCATTTT
TRBD1,TRBJ2-7,18,.,TRBV3-1/TRBV3-2,CASSQVPMWNRGSYEQYF,TGTGCCAGCAGCCAAGTTCCGATGTGGAACAGGGGTTCCTACGAGCAGTACTTC
.,TRBJ2-7,16,once,TRBV6-2/TRBV6-3,CASSYSRSMSSYEQYF,TGTGCCAGCAGTTACTCGAGATCCATGAGCTCCTACGAGCAGTACTTC
.,TRBJ1-2,13,.,TRBV7-9,CASSLDGGNGYTF,TGTGCCAGCAGCTTAGACGGGGGAAATGGCTACACCTTC
.,TRBJ2-5,16,.,TRBV28,CASSSPAVGSQETQYF,TGTGCCAGCAGTTCCCCCGCGGTAGGGAGCCAAGAGACCCAGTACTTC
TRBD2,TRBJ2-3,14,.,TRBV20-1,CSASSGRLTDTQYF,TGCAGTGCAAGTAGCGGGAGGTTAACAGATACGCAGTATTTT
.,TRBJ1-1,14,.,TRBV6-5,CASSSGRRNTEAFF,TGTGCCAGCAGTTCCGGGAGGAGGAACACTGAAGCTTTCTTT
.,TRBJ1-2,14,.,TRBV6-1,CASSEGGSNYGYTF,TGTGCCAGCAGTGAAGGAGGGTCTAACTATGGCTACACCTTC
.,TRBJ2-7,13,.,TRBV12-3/TRBV12-4,CASTPDSSYEQYF,TGTGCCAGCACCCCTGACAGCTCCTACGAGCAGTACTTC
TRBD1,TRBJ2-5,14,.,TRBV9,CASSVGAGGETQYF,TGTGCCAGCAGCGTAGGTGCAGGGGGAGAGACCCAGTACTTC
.,TRBJ2-2,12,.,TRBV27,CASTHSTGELFF,TGTGCCAGCACACACAGCACCGGGGAGCTGTTTTTT
TRBD1,TRBJ1-4,18,.,TRBV27,CASSLLGDRGFQNEKLFF,TGTGCCAGCAGTTTACTCGGGGACAGGGGTTTTCAGAATGAAAAACTGTTTTTT
.,TRBJ1-1,14,.,TRBV29-1,CSVQPTGMNTEAFF,TGCAGCGTCCAACCGACAGGAATGAACACTGAAGCTTTCTTT
.,TRBJ2-5,12,.,TRBV3-1/TRBV3-2,CASSQEVQTQYF,TGTGCCAGCAGCCAAGAGGTGCAGACCCAGTACTTC
.,TRBJ2-1,14,.,TRBV19,CASSLNRLSDEQFF,TGTGCCAGTAGTTTAAACAGGCTTAGCGATGAGCAGTTCTTC
.,TRBJ1-2,12,.,TRBV12-3/TRBV12-4,CASGQGNYGYTF,TGTGCCAGCGGGCAGGGCAACTATGGCTACACCTTC
.,TRBJ2-7,14,.,TRBV5-1,CASSQVQGSGEQYF,TGCGCCAGCAGCCAAGTGCAGGGGTCGGGCGAGCAGTACTTC
TRBD1,TRBJ1-1,14,few,TRBV7-9,CASSFGQVNTEAFF,TGTGCCAGCAGCTTTGGACAGGTGAACACTGAAGCTTTCTTT
.,TRBJ1-4,17,few,TRBV9,CASSVALGGSANEKLFF,TGTGCCAGCAGCGTAGCTTTGGGAGGGTCGGCTAATGAAAAACTGTTTTTT